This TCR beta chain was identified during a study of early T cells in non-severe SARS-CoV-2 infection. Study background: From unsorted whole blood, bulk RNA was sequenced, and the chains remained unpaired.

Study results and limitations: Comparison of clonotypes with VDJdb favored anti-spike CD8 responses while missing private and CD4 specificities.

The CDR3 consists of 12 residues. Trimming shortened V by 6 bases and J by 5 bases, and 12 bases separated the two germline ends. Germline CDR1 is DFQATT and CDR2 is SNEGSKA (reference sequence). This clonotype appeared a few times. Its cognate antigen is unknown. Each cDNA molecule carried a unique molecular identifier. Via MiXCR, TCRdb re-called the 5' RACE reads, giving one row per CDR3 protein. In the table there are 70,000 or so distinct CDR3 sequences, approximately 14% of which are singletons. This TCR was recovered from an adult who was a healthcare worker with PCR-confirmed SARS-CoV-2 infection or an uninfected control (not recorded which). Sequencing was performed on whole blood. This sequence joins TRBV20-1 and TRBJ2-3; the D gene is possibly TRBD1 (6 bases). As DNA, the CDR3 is TGCAGTGCGGGCAGGGGAGAAGATACGCAGTATTTT. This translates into CSAGRGEDTQYF.